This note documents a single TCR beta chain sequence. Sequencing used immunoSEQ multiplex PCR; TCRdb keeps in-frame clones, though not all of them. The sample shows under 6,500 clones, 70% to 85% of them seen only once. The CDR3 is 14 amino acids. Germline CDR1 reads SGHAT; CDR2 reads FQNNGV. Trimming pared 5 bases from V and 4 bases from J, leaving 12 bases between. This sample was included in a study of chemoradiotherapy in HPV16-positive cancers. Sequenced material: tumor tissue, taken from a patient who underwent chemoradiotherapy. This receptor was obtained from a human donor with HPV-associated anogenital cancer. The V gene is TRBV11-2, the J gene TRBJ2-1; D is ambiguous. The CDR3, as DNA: TGTGCCAGCAGCGACCTGGACGGATACAATGAGCAGTTCTTC. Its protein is CASSDLDGYNEQFF.